A selection of T cell receptor beta chains follows, all from one sample in a study of CD8 T cells in ankylosing spondylitis. TCRdb used MiXCR to reprocess the 5' RACE reads, holding one entry per CDR3 protein. This repertoire shows tens of thousands of distinct CDR3 sequences, under 30% found once; its top ten account for around 59%. Sequencing used blood, either unsorted or a sorted T cell fraction (not recorded which). The receptors were gathered from a male donor with ankylosing spondylitis or in good health (not recorded which). CDR3s include the opening cysteine and the closing phenylalanine or tryptophan. Fields, in order: V gene, clone size, D gene, J gene, CDR3 protein, CDR3 DNA. The D gene is left open where the match is weak. The size of a clone is reported for some rows only, either as once, few or many, or as a class for expanded clones.

>TRBV12-3/TRBV12-4|few|-|TRBJ2-3
CASSLSGNTDTQYF
TGTGCCAGCAGTTTGAGTGGGAACACAGATACGCAGTATTTT
>TRBV7-3|-|TRBD2|TRBJ2-7
CASSIIAGETYEQYF
TGTGCCAGCAGCATCATAGCGGGAGAAACCTACGAGCAGTACTTC
>TRBV5-5|few|-|TRBJ1-4
CASSFSGRNEKLFF
TGTGCCAGCAGCTTCTCCGGGAGGAATGAAAAACTGTTTTTT
>TRBV5-1|few|-|TRBJ2-1
CASSLFLGMGEQFF
TGCGCCAGCAGCTTGTTTCTGGGGATGGGTGAGCAGTTCTTC
>TRBV7-6|few|TRBD1|TRBJ1-2
CASSLTGEGYTF
TGTGCCAGCAGCTTAACAGGGGAAGGCTACACCTTC
>TRBV7-9|-|-|TRBJ1-5
CASSLGLWDSGQPQHF
TGTGCCAGCAGCTTAGGGCTGTGGGACTCAGGTCAGCCCCAGCATTTT
>TRBV4-1|-|-|TRBJ1-2
CASSLGDGIYGYTF
TGCGCCAGCAGCCTGGGGGACGGGATCTATGGCTACACCTTC
>TRBV12-3/TRBV12-4|-|-|TRBJ1-3
CASTPSRSSGNTIYF
TGTGCCAGCACCCCCTCCCGGTCCTCTGGAAACACCATATATTTT
>TRBV5-1|few|-|TRBJ2-1
CASSLLGGDNEQFF
TGCGCCAGCAGCCTCTTGGGAGGAGACAATGAGCAGTTCTTC
>TRBV12-3/TRBV12-4|few|-|TRBJ1-1
CASRSGVNTEAFF
TGTGCCAGCAGATCCGGGGTGAACACTGAAGCTTTCTTT
>TRBV2|-|-|TRBJ1-1
CASSWHLNTEAFF
TGTGCCAGCAGTTGGCACCTGAACACTGAAGCTTTCTTT
>TRBV5-1|-|-|TRBJ2-2
CASKTNANTGELFF
TGCGCCAGCAAAACCAACGCGAACACCGGGGAGCTGTTTTTT